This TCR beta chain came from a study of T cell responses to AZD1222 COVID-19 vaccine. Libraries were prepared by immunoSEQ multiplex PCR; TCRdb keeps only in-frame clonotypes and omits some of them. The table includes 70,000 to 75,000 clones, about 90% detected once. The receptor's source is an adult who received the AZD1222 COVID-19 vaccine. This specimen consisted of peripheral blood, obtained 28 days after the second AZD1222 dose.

The CDR3 coding sequence is TGCACCAGCAGCCAAAATCCCCTGGTGGTGAAGGAGCAGTACTTC. Its protein product is CTSSQNPLVVKEQYF. The V call is TRBV1, the J call TRBJ2-7. TRBV1 is flagged as a pseudogene. CDR3 size: 15 residues.